Below, 30 T cell receptor beta chains from the same sample are listed, as sequenced in a study of T cells in Graves' hyperthyroidism and ophthalmopathy. It was RNA transcripts that yielded the amplified TCR beta CDR3 regions. The HTBI set primed first-round TCR CDR3 RT-PCR. TCRdb re-called the multiplex PCR reads with MiXCR, one entry per CDR3 protein. This sample has around 600,000 distinct CDR3 sequences, with about 15% found just once. The sequencing input was blood. These receptors all stem from a woman aged 45 to 65 with Graves' ophthalmopathy.

The V gene is TRBV5-6, the J gene TRBJ2-7; D not certain. Germline loops: CDR1 SGHDT, CDR2 YYEEEE. V lost 0 bases and J lost 7, with 20 bases in between. This CDR3 contains 16 residues. The CDR3 sequence is CASSLVGQTSLGEQYF. In nucleotides, the CDR3 is TGTGCCAGCAGCTTGGTTGGTCAGACTTCTTTGGGGGAGCAGTACTTC.

This clonotype was counted at least ten times. The chain has TRBV2 and TRBJ1-4; D remains ambiguous. Germline lookup yields CDR1 SNHLY and CDR2 FYNNEI. The CDR3 length is 13 residues. Deletions cut 4 bases from V and 4 bases from J, with 7 bases between. Written as DNA, the CDR3 is TGTGCCAGCAGTGTGACCCGTAATGAAAAACTGTTTTTT. Its translation is CASSVTRNEKLFF.

This clonotype was seen at least ten times. The rearrangement uses TRBV12-3 or TRBV12-4 and TRBJ2-1; no definite D call. V shed 3 bases and J shed 7 bases, with 7 bases lying between them. CDR3 length: 12 residues. In DNA, the CDR3 is TGTGCCAGCAGTTTGACGGAGAATGAGCAGTTCTTC. It is translated as CASSLTENEQFF.

In the case of this clonotype: This likely comes from a read error, as the CDR3 has no conserved phenylalanine or tryptophan at its end. The chain recombines TRBV6-1 with TRBJ1-2; D ambiguous. The CDR3 has 13 residues. CDR1 is MNHNS and CDR2 is SASEGT in the germline V gene. V lost 6 bases and J 8 bases, leaving 16 bases between the germline ends. CDR3 DNA: TGTGCCAGCAGCACCCTCGTTATAGGAGGCTACACCCTC. The encoded protein is CASSTLVIGGYTL.

This clonotype was seen only a few times. The J gene is TRBJ2-4, the V gene TRBV29-1; 12 bases align to TRBD1. There are 13 residues in the CDR3. Germline V gene data show CDR1 as SQVTM and CDR2 as ANQGSEA. Unmatched junction bases numbered 2, after V lost 3 bases and J lost 8 bases. The CDR3 DNA is TGCAGCGTTGAGGGACAGGGGGCGGACATTCAGTACTTC. As protein: CSVEGQGADIQYF.

This clonotype turned up a few times. This chain uses TRBV24-1 with TRBJ1-1; a weak D match, TRBD1 (5 bases). The CDR3 totals 13 residues. Germline CDR1 is KGHDR and CDR2 is SFDVKD. The ends were cut back, 8 bases at V and 5 bases at J, with 14 bases in the middle. The CDR3, as DNA: TGTGCCACCAAAGAAAAGTGGGGGACTGAAGCTTTCTTT. Encoded protein: CATKEKWGTEAFF.

This clonotype came up many times. The gene calls are TRBV27 and TRBJ2-7; 7 positions agree with TRBD2. The germline CDR1 and CDR2 sequences are MNHEY and SMNVEV (reference sequence). CDR3 length: 17 residues. The trim removed 1 base at V and 5 bases at J, leaving 14 bases unmatched. CDR3 bases: TGTGCCAGCAGTTTATTAGGAGGGATAGCGGGTAACCACGAGCAGTACTTC. Translated: CASSLLGGIAGNHEQYF.

V and J are TRBV7-2 and TRBJ1-1; no definite D call. The V gene lost 4 bases and the J gene lost 4 bases, with 13 bases spanning the gap. This CDR3 spans 14 amino acids. CDR1 is SGHTA, CDR2 FQGNSA, per germline. In nucleotides, the CDR3 is TGTGCCAGCAGCTCTGGGAGAAGATCCACTGAAGCTTTCTTT. Its protein product is CASSSGRRSTEAFF.

This clonotype was detected only a few times. The rearrangement links TRBV9 to TRBJ2-3; no clear D gene. The germline V gene encodes CDR1 SGDLS and CDR2 YYNGEE. The CDR3 consists of 14 residues. The V and J ends lost 2 bases and 0 bases respectively, with 7 bases between them. The CDR3 DNA follows: TGTGCCAGCAGCGTCTACAGTAGCACAGATACGCAGTATTTT. Amino acids: CASSVYSSTDTQYF.

This sequence joins TRBV5-5 and TRBJ1-4, with TRBD1 matching 7 bases. Trimming removed 4 bases from V and 3 bases from J; junction bases left unmatched: 6. Looked up from germline, CDR1 is SGHKS and CDR2 is YYEKEE (reference sequence). The CDR3 spans 15 residues. The CDR3 region has the DNA TGTGCCAGCAGCCCGGGACAGCACGCTAATGAAAAACTGTTTTTT. Amino acid sequence: CASSPGQHANEKLFF.

At least ten counts were recorded for this clonotype. The chain is built from TRBV20-1 and TRBJ2-1, with 14 bases that match TRBD2. From germline, CDR1 is DFQATT and CDR2 SNEGSKA (reference sequence). The CDR3 totals 13 residues. V shed 8 bases and J 12 bases; nucleotides not matched to a gene: 9. For the CDR3, the DNA is TGCAGTACCGGGACTAGCGGGAGCGTAGGGCAGTTCTTC. It translates to CSTGTSGSVGQFF.

The table lists this clonotype with many counts. The V and J genes are TRBV20-1 and TRBJ2-1; 11 nucleotides line up with TRBD2. After removal of 3 bases from V and 4 bases from J, the junction contained 5 bases not matched to a gene. From germline, CDR1 is DFQATT and CDR2 SNEGSKA (reference sequence). The length of the CDR3 is 15 residues. The CDR3 loop reads CSARTSGDIYNEQFF. The CDR3 DNA reads as TGCAGTGCTAGGACTAGCGGGGATATATACAATGAGCAGTTCTTC.

The sample holds a few counts of this clonotype. The CDR3 nucleotides are TGTGCCAGCAGCGTAAGCGGACAGGGGGCGCTTTACGAGCAGTACTTC. The encoded protein is CASSVSGQGALYEQYF. V usage is TRBV9 and J usage is TRBJ2-7, with 11 positions matching TRBD1. Germline V lookup: CDR1 SGDLS, CDR2 YYNGEE. CDR3 size: 16 residues. Trimming at V came to 1 base and at J to 4 bases, leaving 7 bases not matched to a gene.

The sample holds many counts of this clonotype. V and J are TRBV6-1 and TRBJ1-5; no reliable D call. The V end lost 1 base, the J end lost 4 bases, and 8 bases lay between the germline ends. This CDR3 spans 14 amino acids. The germline gives CDR1 MNHNS, CDR2 SASEGT. The CDR3 protein is CASSEVSANQPQHF. In DNA form, the CDR3 reads TGTGCCAGCAGTGAAGTGTCAGCTAATCAGCCCCAGCATTTT.

This chain uses TRBV28 with TRBJ2-6, with D possibly TRBD2 on 6 matching bases. V lost 3 bases to trimming and J lost 2 bases, with 8 bases between them. Germline V gene lookup returns CDR1 MDHEN and CDR2 SYDVKM. There are 15 residues in the CDR3. The CDR3 nucleotides are TGTGCCAGCAGTTTGTGGGGGGCTGGGGCCAACGTCCTGACTTTC. Encoded protein: CASSLWGAGANVLTF.

The chain carries TRBV7-3 and TRBJ1-1, with D maybe TRBD1 (6 bases). V was pared by 5 bases and J by 6 bases, with 16 bases between. The CDR3 covers 14 residues. Germline CDR1 and CDR2: SGHTA and FQGTGA. CDR3 bases: TGTGCCAGCAGCCCCGAAACAGGGAGTCCTGAAGCTTTCTTT. This translates into CASSPETGSPEAFF. The complete variable domain, with remaining parts taken from reference TRBV7-3 and TRBJ1-1, reads GAGVSQTPSNKVTEKGKYVELRCDPISGHTALYWYRQSLGQGPEFLIYFQGTGAADDSGLPNDRFFAVRPEGSVSTLKIQRTERGDSAVYLCASSPETGSPEAFFGQGTRLTVV.

This clonotype was observed a few times. The V and J genes are TRBV15 and TRBJ2-3; D could derive from TRBD1 or TRBD2 (5 bases each). There are 17 residues in the CDR3. Trimming took off 3 bases at V and 2 bases at J, with 18 bases between the two ends. Per germline, CDR1 LNHNV and CDR2 YYDKDF (reference sequence). In DNA form, the CDR3 reads TGTGCCACCAGCAGTGAACCGGGACCCCGGTTCACAGATACGCAGTATTTT. Translating it yields CATSSEPGPRFTDTQYF.

This clonotype was picked up many times. The rearrangement links TRBV10-3 to TRBJ2-2; 10 bases match TRBD1. V was pared by 5 bases and J by 4 bases, with 7 bases of the junction left unmatched. The CDR3 totals 16 residues. The germline gives CDR1 ENHRY, CDR2 SYGVKD. CDR3 loop: CAISNRDRGATGELFF. CDR3 in DNA: TGTGCCATCAGTAACCGGGACAGGGGTGCCACCGGGGAGCTGTTTTTT.

The genes are TRBV5-1 and TRBJ2-1; 13 positions agree with TRBD2. This CDR3 comprises 16 residues. The germline V gene has CDR1 SGHRS and CDR2 YFSETQ. Germline trimming cut 4 bases from V and 5 bases from J; bases unmatched to any gene: 6. The CDR3 DNA reads as TGCGCCAGCAGCCCTCGGACTAGCGGGAGCAACAATGAGCAGTTCTTC. Its translation is CASSPRTSGSNNEQFF.

This clonotype was seen ten or more times. The chain joins TRBV28 to TRBJ2-1; 9 bases line up with TRBD1. The CDR3 extends over 15 amino acids. V shed 6 bases, J shed 9 bases, and the junction held 12 bases outside the gene matches. Germline CDR1 is MDHEN and CDR2 is SYDVKM. In DNA form, the CDR3 reads TGTGCCAGCAGGATATACGGGACAGGGTCGCGTGAGCAGTTCTTC. Encoded protein: CASRIYGTGSREQFF.

The rearrangement joins TRBV2 to TRBJ2-2; TRBD2 agrees at 10 bases. The J segment lost 2 bases and the V segment lost 2 bases, leaving 5 bases of the junction unmatched. The CDR3 length is 17 residues. Germline V gene data show CDR1 as SNHLY and CDR2 as FYNNEI. CDR3 protein: CASSESSGRANTGELFF. The CDR3 nucleotides read TGTGCCAGCAGTGAATCGAGCGGGAGGGCCAACACCGGGGAGCTGTTTTTT.

This clonotype has a handful of counts. The chain couples TRBV6-5 to TRBJ2-7; D call uncertain. The germline V gene encodes CDR1 MNHEY and CDR2 SVGAGI. CDR3 length: 11 amino acids. V was cut by 3 bases and J by 7 bases, with 7 bases left in between. Written as DNA, the CDR3 is TGTGCCAGCAGTTATCTCCTTGAGCAGTACTTC. Its protein is CASSYLLEQYF.

The rearrangement uses TRBV7-3 and TRBJ1-1, with D possibly TRBD1 on 5 matching bases. The CDR3 is 13 amino acids. The V gene's germline CDR1 is SGHTA and CDR2 FQGTGA. Trimming took off 7 bases at V and 3 bases at J, with 12 bases between the two ends. The CDR3 region has the DNA TGTGCCAGCAAAAGGGACTGGGACACTGAAGCTTTCTTT. This codes for CASKRDWDTEAFF.

This chain joins TRBV6-1 and TRBJ1-2; perhaps TRBD1 as D (6 bases). The V gene lost 7 bases and the J gene lost 4 bases, with 13 bases spanning the gap. Germline-derived CDR1 and CDR2 are MNHNS and SASEGT. This CDR3 spans 13 amino acids. Here the CDR3 reads CASIGGGRYGYTF. The CDR3 DNA follows: TGTGCCAGCATAGGGGGGGGGCGCTATGGCTACACCTTC.

The chain couples TRBV20-1 to TRBJ2-2; 7 bases match TRBD2. V dropped 0 bases and J dropped 1; count of bases not matched to a gene: 2. This CDR3 comprises 15 residues. Germline V CDR1 and CDR2: DFQATT, SNEGSKA (reference sequence). The chain's CDR3 is CSARDWEGNTGELFF. CDR3 sequence (DNA): TGCAGTGCTAGAGATTGGGAGGGGAACACCGGGGAGCTGTTTTTT.

In its sample, this clonotype was seen a few times. This sequence joins TRBV20-1 and TRBJ2-1, with 9 nucleotides matching TRBD2. The V gene's germline CDR1 is DFQATT and CDR2 SNEGSKA (reference sequence). The length of the CDR3 is 14 residues. V lost 6 bases, J lost 4 bases, and 7 bases stayed unmatched. CDR3: CSALTSGNYNEQFF. The CDR3 region has the DNA TGCAGTGCCCTGACTAGCGGAAATTACAATGAGCAGTTCTTC.

This clonotype was seen repeatedly, ten times or more. The V call is TRBV20-1, the J call TRBJ2-2, with D possibly TRBD1 on 6 matching bases. Trimming stripped 5 bases from V and 6 bases from J, with 10 bases between. The CDR3 spans 12 residues. The germline CDR1 and CDR2 sequences are DFQATT and SNEGSKA (reference sequence). CDR3 residues: CSADTGPGELFF. CDR3 DNA sequence: TGCAGTGCTGATACAGGGCCCGGGGAGCTGTTTTTT.

In this sample, this clonotype turned up many times. The chain joins TRBV28 to TRBJ1-1; D remains unclear. Germline loops: CDR1 MDHEN, CDR2 SYDVKM. The CDR3 extends over 12 amino acids. Trimming removed 6 bases at V and 4 bases at J, with 9 bases between. The CDR3 region is CASSPRATEAFF. CDR3 sequence (DNA): TGTGCCAGCAGCCCCCGGGCCACTGAAGCTTTCTTT. Looking up the rest from reference TRBV28 and TRBJ1-1 gives the full variable domain: DVKVTQSSRYLVKRTGEKVFLECVQDMDHENMFWYRQDPGLGLRLIYFSYDVKMKEKGDIPEGYSVSREKKERFSLILESASTNQTSMYLCASSPRATEAFFGQGTRLTVV.

The rearrangement uses TRBV20-1 and TRBJ2-7; 8 nucleotides line up with TRBD2. This CDR3 contains 13 residues. Trimming removed 4 bases from V and 6 bases from J; junction bases left unmatched: 8. The germline CDR1 and CDR2 sequences are DFQATT and SNEGSKA (reference sequence). The CDR3 bases are TGCAGTGCTATTAGGACTAGCCGTGGCGAGCAGTACTTC. Translation: CSAIRTSRGEQYF.

The genes are TRBV6-2 or TRBV6-3 and TRBJ2-5; 7 nucleotides line up with TRBD2. The V and J ends lost 4 bases and 11 bases, in that order; junction bases with no gene match: 7. The CDR3 runs 12 residues. Germline CDR1 MNHEY, CDR2 SVGEGT. In DNA, the CDR3 is TGTGCCAGCAGTTCTGGCGGGAGATTTCAGTACTTC. Protein: CASSSGGRFQYF.